The T cell receptor beta chain under discussion was sequenced for a study of vaccination effects on CD4 cells after COVID-19. Whole-study findings and limits: Researchers reported few convalescent patients and no early post-infection timepoints in the study.

About this clone itself: Its antigen is unidentified.

Germline V gives CDR1 ENHRY, CDR2 SYGVKD. Trimming took off 5 bases at V and 2 bases at J, with 10 bases between the two ends. The CDR3 is 14 residues long. Clones were read by immunoSEQ multiplex PCR, and TCRdb kept only the in-frame ones, dropping some. The sample includes roughly 27,000 clones, about 70% of them seen just once. Ahead of sequencing, the ViraFEST assay grew antigen-specific CD4+ T cells using viral peptide pools. Isolation of CD4+ T cells took place after less than 12 days of culture. No vaccinee had earlier SARS-CoV-2 infection, and nucleocapsid antibodies were negative. This sample comprised CD4+ T cells from PBMCs cultured with SARS-CoV-2 spike peptides, obtained before COVID-19 vaccination. The genes are TRBV10-3 and TRBJ1-5; possibly TRBD1 for D (5 bases). The TCR originated in a human donor who received a COVID-19 vaccine. CDR3 bases: TGTGCCATCAGTTCCCCGGGGGGCAATCAGCCCCAGCATTTT. Its protein product is CAISSPGGNQPQHF.